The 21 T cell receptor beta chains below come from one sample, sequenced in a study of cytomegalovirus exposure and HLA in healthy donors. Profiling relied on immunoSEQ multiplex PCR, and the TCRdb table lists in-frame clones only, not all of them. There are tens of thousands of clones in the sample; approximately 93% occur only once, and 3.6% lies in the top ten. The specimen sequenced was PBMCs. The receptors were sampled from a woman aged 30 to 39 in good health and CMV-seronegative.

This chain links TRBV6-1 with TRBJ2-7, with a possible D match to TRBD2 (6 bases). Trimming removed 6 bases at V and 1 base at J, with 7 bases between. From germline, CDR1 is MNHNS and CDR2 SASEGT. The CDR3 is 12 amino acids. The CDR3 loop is CASREGSYEQYF. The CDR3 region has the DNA TGTGCCAGCAGGGAGGGATCCTACGAGCAGTACTTC.

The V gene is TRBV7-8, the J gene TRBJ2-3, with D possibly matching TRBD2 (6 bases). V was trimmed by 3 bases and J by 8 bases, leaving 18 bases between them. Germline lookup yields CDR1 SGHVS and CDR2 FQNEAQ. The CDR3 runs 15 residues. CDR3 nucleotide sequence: TGTGCCAGCAGCTTTACCGGGACTCCGGAGGGTACGCAGTATTTT. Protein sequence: CASSFTGTPEGTQYF.

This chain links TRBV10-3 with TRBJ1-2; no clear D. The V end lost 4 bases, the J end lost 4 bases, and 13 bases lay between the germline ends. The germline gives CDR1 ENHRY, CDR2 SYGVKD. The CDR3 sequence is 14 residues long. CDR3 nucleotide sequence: TGTGCCATCAGTGGGGTGGCGGCCTCCTATGGCTACACCTTC. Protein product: CAISGVAASYGYTF.

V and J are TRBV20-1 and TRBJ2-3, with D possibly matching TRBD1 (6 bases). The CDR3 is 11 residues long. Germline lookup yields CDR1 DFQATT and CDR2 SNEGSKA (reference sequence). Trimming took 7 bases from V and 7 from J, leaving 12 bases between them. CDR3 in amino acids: CSGKRGNTQYF. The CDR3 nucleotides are TGCAGTGGAAAGAGGGGGAATACGCAGTATTTT.

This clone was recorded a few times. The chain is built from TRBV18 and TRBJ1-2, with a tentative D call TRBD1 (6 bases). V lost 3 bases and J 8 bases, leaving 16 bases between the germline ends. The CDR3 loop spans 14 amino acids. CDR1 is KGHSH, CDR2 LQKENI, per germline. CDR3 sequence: CASSPSDSSGGYTF. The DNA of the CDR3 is TGTGCCAGCTCACCCTCGGACAGTTCTGGCGGCTACACCTTC.

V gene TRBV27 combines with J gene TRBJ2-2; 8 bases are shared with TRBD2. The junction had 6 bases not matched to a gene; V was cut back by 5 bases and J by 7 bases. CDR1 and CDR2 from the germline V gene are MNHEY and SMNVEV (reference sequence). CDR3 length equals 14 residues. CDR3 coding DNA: TGTGCCAGCAGTCCAGCCGCGGGGGGCGGGGAGCTGTTTTTT. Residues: CASSPAAGGGELFF.

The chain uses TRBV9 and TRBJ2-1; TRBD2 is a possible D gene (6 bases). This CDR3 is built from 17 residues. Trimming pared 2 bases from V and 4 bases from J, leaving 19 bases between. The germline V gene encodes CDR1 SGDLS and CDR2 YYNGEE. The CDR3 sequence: CASSVLGGASGYNEQFF. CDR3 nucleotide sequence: TGTGCCAGCAGCGTTTTGGGCGGGGCCTCCGGGTACAATGAGCAGTTCTTC.

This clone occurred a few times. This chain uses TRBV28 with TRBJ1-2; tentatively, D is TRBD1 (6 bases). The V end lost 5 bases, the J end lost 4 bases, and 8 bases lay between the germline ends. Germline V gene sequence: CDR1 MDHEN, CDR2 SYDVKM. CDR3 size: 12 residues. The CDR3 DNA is TGTGCCAGCAGTGACAGGTCCTATGGCTACACCTTC. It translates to CASSDRSYGYTF.

CDR3 loop: CASSPAGTGYGANYGYTF. CDR3 DNA: TGTGCCAGCTCACCCGCCGGGACAGGATATGGTGCTAACTATGGCTACACCTTC. J is TRBJ1-2 and V is TRBV18; 8 positions agree with TRBD1. The CDR3 consists of 18 residues. Germline assignment: CDR1 KGHSH and CDR2 LQKENI. V was pared by 3 bases and J by 0 bases, with 12 bases of the junction left unmatched.

The CDR3 sequence is CASSLGPFYRDRGSEQYF. The CDR3 DNA reads TGTGCCAGCAGCTTGGGTCCCTTTTACCGGGACAGGGGTTCCGAGCAGTACTTC. This chain uses TRBV5-4 with TRBJ2-7; 10 bases align to TRBD1. The CDR3 has 18 residues. The ends lost 0 bases at V and 6 bases at J; junction bases unmatched: 15. Germline V gene sequence: CDR1 SGHNT, CDR2 YYREEE (reference sequence).

The CDR3 here is CASSSNSQGVNTEAFF. In DNA form, the CDR3 reads TGTGCCAGCAGCTCCAACTCACAGGGAGTAAACACTGAAGCTTTCTTT. This chain links TRBV5-4 with TRBJ1-1, with a weak D call TRBD1 (6 bases). From germline, CDR1 is SGHNT and CDR2 YYREEE (reference sequence). Between the trimmed V and J ends, which lost 3 bases and 2 bases, there was a span of 17 bases. There are 16 residues in the CDR3. The variable domain in full, with the rest retrieved from reference TRBV5-4 and TRBJ1-1, is ETGVTQSPTHLIKTRGQQVTLRCSSQSGHNTVSWYQQALGQGPQFIFQYYREEENGRGNFPPRFSGLQFPNYSSELNVNALELDDSALYLCASSSNSQGVNTEAFFGQGTRLTVV.

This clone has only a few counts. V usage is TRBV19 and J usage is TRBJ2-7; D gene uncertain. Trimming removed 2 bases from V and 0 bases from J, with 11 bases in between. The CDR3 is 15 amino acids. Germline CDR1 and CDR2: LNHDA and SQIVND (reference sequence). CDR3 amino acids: CASSISLFGSYEQYF. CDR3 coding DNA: TGTGCCAGTAGTATATCCCTGTTCGGCTCCTACGAGCAGTACTTC.

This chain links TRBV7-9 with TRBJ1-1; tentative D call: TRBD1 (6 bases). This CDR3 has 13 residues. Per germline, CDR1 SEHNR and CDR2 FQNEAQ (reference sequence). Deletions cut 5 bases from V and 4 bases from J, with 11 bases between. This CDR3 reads CASSTQGGTEAFF. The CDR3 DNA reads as TGTGCCAGCAGCACTCAAGGGGGCACTGAAGCTTTCTTT.

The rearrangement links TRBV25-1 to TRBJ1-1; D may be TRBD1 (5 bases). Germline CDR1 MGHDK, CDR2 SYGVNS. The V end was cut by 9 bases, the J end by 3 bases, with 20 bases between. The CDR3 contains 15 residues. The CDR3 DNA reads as TGTGCCAGTCGTACAGGAGGGTTGATGTACACTGAAGCTTTCTTT. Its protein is CASRTGGLMYTEAFF.

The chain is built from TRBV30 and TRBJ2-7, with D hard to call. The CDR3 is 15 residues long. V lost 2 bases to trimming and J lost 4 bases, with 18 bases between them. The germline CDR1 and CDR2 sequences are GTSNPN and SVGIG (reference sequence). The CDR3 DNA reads TGTGCCTGGAGTCCGCCAGTTACAAAATTTTACGAGCAGTACTTC. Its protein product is CAWSPPVTKFYEQYF.

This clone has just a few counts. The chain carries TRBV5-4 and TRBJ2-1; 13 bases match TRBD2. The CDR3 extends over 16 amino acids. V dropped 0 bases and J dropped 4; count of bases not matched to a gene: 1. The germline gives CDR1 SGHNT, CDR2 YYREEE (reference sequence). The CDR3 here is CASSLGLAGGYNEQFF. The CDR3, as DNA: TGTGCCAGCAGCTTGGGACTAGCGGGAGGATACAATGAGCAGTTCTTC.

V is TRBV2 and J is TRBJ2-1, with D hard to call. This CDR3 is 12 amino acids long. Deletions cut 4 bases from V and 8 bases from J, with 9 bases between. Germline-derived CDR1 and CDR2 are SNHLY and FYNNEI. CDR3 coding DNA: TGTGCCAGCAGTGTCCCCACGGATGAGCAGTTCTTC. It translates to CASSVPTDEQFF.

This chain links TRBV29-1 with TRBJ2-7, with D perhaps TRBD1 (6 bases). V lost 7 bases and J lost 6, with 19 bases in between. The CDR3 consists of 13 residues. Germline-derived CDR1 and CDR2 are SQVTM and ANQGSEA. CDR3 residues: CSAKDRGGFEQYF. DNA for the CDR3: TGCAGCGCCAAAGATAGAGGGGGATTCGAGCAGTACTTC.

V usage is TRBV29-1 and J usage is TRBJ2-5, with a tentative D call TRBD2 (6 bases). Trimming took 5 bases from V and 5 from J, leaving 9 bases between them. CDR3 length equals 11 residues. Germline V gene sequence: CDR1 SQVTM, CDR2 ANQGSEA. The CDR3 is CSVSEGETQYF. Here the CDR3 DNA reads TGCAGCGTTTCGGAGGGGGAGACCCAGTACTTC.

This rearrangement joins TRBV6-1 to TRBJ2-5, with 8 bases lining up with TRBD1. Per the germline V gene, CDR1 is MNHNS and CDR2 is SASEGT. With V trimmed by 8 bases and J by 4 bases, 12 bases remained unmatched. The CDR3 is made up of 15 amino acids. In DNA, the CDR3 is TGTGCCAGCCTGGGAGACAGGGGCGCGAGAGAGACCCAGTACTTC. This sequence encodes CASLGDRGARETQYF.

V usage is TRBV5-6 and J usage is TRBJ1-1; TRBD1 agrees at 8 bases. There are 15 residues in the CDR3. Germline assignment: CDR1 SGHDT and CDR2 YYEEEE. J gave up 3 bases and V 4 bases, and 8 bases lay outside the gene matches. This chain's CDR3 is CASSPLTGVDTEAFF. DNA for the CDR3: TGTGCCAGCAGCCCCTTGACAGGGGTGGACACTGAAGCTTTCTTT.